This T cell receptor beta chain stems from a study of blood T cell repertoires in COVID-19. Study overall: Both acute and convalescent COVID-19 samples were obtained from the United States, Italy and Spain. T cells, B-cell-depleted T cells, or PBMCs provided the cDNA or gDNA that served as material.

On this clone itself: The sample holds other DNA sequences that translate to the same CDR3.

In the original analysis: Amplifying reference gene primers gave estimates of nucleated cell counts. Clones were sequenced by immunoSEQ multiplex PCR, and TCRdb holds only the in-frame ones, with some missing. V and J calls and clone size are given by that table; D and trimming were obtained from the DNA. Here the sample spans 130,000 to 150,000 clones, around four fifths being singletons. The clonotype was recovered from a woman aged 35 to 49 with active or convalescent COVID-19. Sequenced: peripheral blood.

The CDR3 nucleotides are TGTGCCAGCAGCGTCCAAGGGGGGGGCACTGAAGCTTTCTTT. Its protein is CASSVQGGGTEAFF. J is TRBJ1-1 and V is TRBV6-4, with a weak D call TRBD1 (6 bases). Germline values: CDR1 MRHNA, CDR2 SNTAGT. V lost 6 bases, J lost 4 bases, and 15 bases lay in between. This CDR3 has 14 amino acids.